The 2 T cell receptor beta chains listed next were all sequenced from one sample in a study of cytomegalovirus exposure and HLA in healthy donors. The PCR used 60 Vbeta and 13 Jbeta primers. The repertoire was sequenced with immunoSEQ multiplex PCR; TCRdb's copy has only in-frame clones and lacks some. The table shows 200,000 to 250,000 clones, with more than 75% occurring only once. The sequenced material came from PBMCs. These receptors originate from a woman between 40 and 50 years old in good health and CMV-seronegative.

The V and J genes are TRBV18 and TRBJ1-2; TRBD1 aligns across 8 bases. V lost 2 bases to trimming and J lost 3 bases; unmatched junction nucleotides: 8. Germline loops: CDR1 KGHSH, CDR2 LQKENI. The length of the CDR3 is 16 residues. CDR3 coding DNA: TGTGCCAGCTCACCATTACAGGGGGGAGGCGACTATGGCTACACCTTC. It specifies CASSPLQGGGDYGYTF. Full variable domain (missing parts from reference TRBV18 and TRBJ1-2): NAGVMQNPRHLVRRRGQEARLRCSPMKGHSHVYWYRQLPEEGLKFMVYLQKENIIDESGMPKERFSAEFPKEGPSILRIQQVVRGDSAAYFCASSPLQGGGDYGYTFGSGTRLTVV.

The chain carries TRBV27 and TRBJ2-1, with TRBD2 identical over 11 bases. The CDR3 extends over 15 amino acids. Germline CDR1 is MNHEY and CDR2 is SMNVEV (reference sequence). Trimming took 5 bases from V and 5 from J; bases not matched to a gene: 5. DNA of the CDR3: TGTGCCAGCAGTGAAGAGACTAGCGGGAACAATGAGCAGTTCTTC. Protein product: CASSEETSGNNEQFF.